The 32 T cell receptor beta chains below were found in one sample sequenced in a study of human T cells and chemical hapten exposure. TCRdb used MiXCR to reprocess the RACE reads, holding one entry per CDR3 protein. Of under 200,000 distinct CDR3 sequences listed, roughly 26% are singletons. As to time point: patch test 3, about 24 weeks after DPC sensitization. The treatment was: therapeutic diphenylcyclopropenone sensitization with weekly scalp DPC. Sample: whole blood, taken in connection with sensitization to the hapten diphenylcyclopropenone (DPC). Receptors originate from a woman in her late teens or twenties with alopecia areata. Some clones in this sample may be carry-over from other donors' samples.

V usage is TRBV20-1 and J usage is TRBJ1-1; 8 bases align to TRBD1. The CDR3 extends over 13 amino acids. Germline V gene lookup returns CDR1 DFQATT and CDR2 SNEGSKA (reference sequence). After removal of 5 bases from V and 4 bases from J, the junction contained 6 bases not matched to a gene. The CDR3 DNA sequence: TGCAGTGCTCGGACAGGGTTGGGCACTGAAGCTTTCTTT. It specifies CSARTGLGTEAFF.

This clonotype was counted only a few times. V and J are TRBV9 and TRBJ2-7; 9 bases fit TRBD2. Looked up from germline, CDR1 is SGDLS and CDR2 is YYNGEE. J was trimmed by 4 bases and V by 0 bases; bases with no gene match: 8. CDR3 length equals 16 residues. The CDR3 here is CASSVGWREGRYEQYF. For the CDR3, the DNA is TGTGCCAGCAGCGTAGGGTGGCGGGAGGGCCGATACGAGCAGTACTTC.

V usage is TRBV7-2 and J usage is TRBJ1-5; possible D gene TRBD1, 6 bases. The CDR3 is made up of 15 amino acids. Trimming removed 5 bases at V and 1 base at J, with 12 bases between. Germline V gene data show CDR1 as SGHTA and CDR2 as FQGNSA. The CDR3 loop reads CASSMGAGSNQPQHF. The DNA for the CDR3 is TGTGCCAGCAGCATGGGGGCGGGGAGCAATCAGCCCCAGCATTTT.

The V call is TRBV7-9, the J call TRBJ2-1, with 7 bases identical to TRBD2. Germline assignment: CDR1 SEHNR and CDR2 FQNEAQ (reference sequence). CDR3 length equals 14 residues. The V segment lost 2 bases and the J segment 5 bases; nucleotides outside the gene matches: 3. The CDR3 DNA sequence: TGTGCCAGCAGCTTAACGGGACTACACAATGAGCAGTTCTTC. Protein: CASSLTGLHNEQFF.

The chain has TRBV5-1 and TRBJ2-3; D is unresolved. The CDR3 consists of 14 residues. Germline V gives CDR1 SGHRS, CDR2 YFSETQ. The V and J ends lost 0 bases and 4 bases respectively, with 9 bases between them. CDR3: CASSLGLGSDTQYF. The CDR3 bases are TGCGCCAGCAGCTTGGGGCTAGGGTCAGATACGCAGTATTTT.

V is TRBV20-1 and J is TRBJ2-7; maybe TRBD2 (5 bases). The V and J ends lost 4 bases and 2 bases respectively, with 9 bases between them. Germline CDR1 reads DFQATT; CDR2 reads SNEGSKA (reference sequence). The CDR3 is 12 amino acids. The CDR3 bases are TGCAGTGCTAATCCGGGAACCTACGAGCAGTACTTC. This sequence encodes CSANPGTYEQYF.

This chain links TRBV20-1 with TRBJ2-3, with 13 bases lining up with TRBD2. Germline V gives CDR1 DFQATT, CDR2 SNEGSKA (reference sequence). With V trimmed by 6 bases and J by 6 bases, 9 bases remained unmatched. The CDR3 length is 15 residues. DNA of the CDR3: TGCAGTGCCAGGAAAGGACTAGCGGGGGTGGATACGCAGTATTTT. This sequence encodes CSARKGLAGVDTQYF.

This chain uses TRBV6-6 with TRBJ2-7, with TRBD1 as a possible D gene (6 bases). CDR3 length: 14 residues. V lost 7 bases and J 2 bases, leaving 15 bases between the germline ends. Per germline, CDR1 MNHNY and CDR2 SVGAGI (reference sequence). CDR3: CASTGGDRPYEQYF. The DNA for the CDR3 is TGTGCCAGCACTGGGGGAGACAGGCCCTACGAGCAGTACTTC.

This clonotype showed up just a few times. The rearrangement joins TRBV7-2 to TRBJ2-1, with 9 bases fitting TRBD2. The CDR3 is 15 residues long. The V gene end was trimmed by 2 bases and the J gene end by 7 bases; junction bases not matched to a gene: 6. Germline values: CDR1 SGHTA, CDR2 FQGNSA. The CDR3 here is CASSLLRGGGNEQFF. In DNA, the CDR3 is TGTGCCAGCAGCTTACTGCGGGGGGGAGGGAATGAGCAGTTCTTC.

This clonotype turned up a few times. The chain employs TRBV2 and TRBJ2-1, with no clear D. Germline values: CDR1 SNHLY, CDR2 FYNNEI. The CDR3 totals 14 residues. V lost 4 bases to trimming and J lost 7 bases, with 14 bases between them. CDR3 in amino acids: CASSAIDTVNEQFF. DNA for the CDR3: TGTGCCAGCAGTGCGATAGATACGGTGAATGAGCAGTTCTTC.

This clonotype was seen a few times. The chain combines TRBV12-3 or TRBV12-4 with TRBJ1-5; 9 bases are a match to TRBD1. The junction had 12 bases not matched to a gene; V was cut back by 7 bases and J by 2 bases. The CDR3 is 17 residues long. The CDR3 DNA follows: TGTGCCAGCAACGACCGGGACAGGGCTGTTCGCAATCAGCCCCAGCATTTT. Its translation is CASNDRDRAVRNQPQHF.

The chain has TRBV28 and TRBJ2-1, with TRBD2 matching 14 bases. With V trimmed by 9 bases and J by 8 bases, 12 bases remained unmatched. CDR1 is MDHEN, CDR2 SYDVKM, per germline. CDR3 length: 16 residues. The DNA of the CDR3 is TGTGCCAGTTTACCCGAGACTAGCGGGAGGGCCGATGAGCAGTTCTTC. This encodes CASLPETSGRADEQFF.

This clonotype was seen repeatedly, ten times or more. The chain couples TRBV14 to TRBJ2-3; TRBD2 agrees at 10 bases. The germline CDR1 and CDR2 sequences are SGHDN and FVKESK. The CDR3 length is 16 residues. V lost 3 bases, J lost 2 bases, and 5 bases stayed unmatched. The CDR3 bases are TGTGCCAGCAGCCAGGGACTAGCGCGGATCACAGATACGCAGTATTTT. Residues: CASSQGLARITDTQYF.

This rearrangement joins TRBV6-6 to TRBJ1-4, with 9 bases matching TRBD1. The germline CDR1 and CDR2 sequences are MNHNY and SVGAGI (reference sequence). The CDR3 totals 15 residues. The trim removed 4 bases at V and 10 bases at J, leaving 10 bases unmatched. The CDR3 DNA reads as TGTGCCAGCAGTTCACAGGGGGCGGCTTCTGGAAAACTGTTTTTT. It is translated as CASSSQGAASGKLFF.

CDR3 in DNA: TGTGCCAGCAGCCGAAACGGGTTCAATGAGCAGTTCTTC. Translating it yields CASSRNGFNEQFF. The rearrangement joins TRBV2 to TRBJ2-1; D is unclear. The CDR3 runs 13 residues. Germline CDR1 is SNHLY and CDR2 is FYNNEI. The V end was cut by 6 bases, the J end by 6 bases, with 12 bases between.

This clonotype has only a few counts. The chain couples TRBV15 to TRBJ2-7, with D perhaps matching TRBD2 (5 bases). CDR3 length: 16 residues. Trimming cost V 6 bases and J 4 bases, with 22 bases left between them. The V gene's germline CDR1 is LNHNV and CDR2 YYDKDF (reference sequence). The CDR3, as DNA: TGTGCCACCAGAACTCTTGACTGGTTAGGGAGTTACGAGCAGTACTTC. As protein: CATRTLDWLGSYEQYF.

This clonotype was seen a handful of times. V gene TRBV11-1 combines with J gene TRBJ2-1; 8 nucleotides line up with TRBD2. The CDR3 sequence is 15 residues long. Trimming took 5 bases from V and 7 from J; bases not matched to a gene: 10. Germline V gene lookup returns CDR1 SGHAT and CDR2 FQDESV (reference sequence). CDR3 DNA sequence: TGTGCCAGCAGCACAAGCGGGGGAGTGGGTAATGAGCAGTTCTTC. Residues: CASSTSGGVGNEQFF.

The chain couples TRBV20-1 to TRBJ2-7; D uncertain. From germline, CDR1 is DFQATT and CDR2 SNEGSKA (reference sequence). V was clipped by 1 base and J by 3 bases, with 7 bases between them. This CDR3 contains 12 residues. CDR3 sequence (DNA): TGCAGTGCTAGAGGACTGGGCTACGAGCAGTACTTC. The encoded protein is CSARGLGYEQYF.

The chain joins TRBV11-2 to TRBJ2-1; D unresolved. Germline values: CDR1 SGHAT, CDR2 FQNNGV. The V end was cut by 5 bases, the J end by 5 bases, with 13 bases between. The CDR3 consists of 14 residues. Written as DNA, the CDR3 is TGTGCCAGCAGCGGTCTCCGGTCCCACAATGAGCAGTTCTTC. It translates to CASSGLRSHNEQFF.

The chain is built from TRBV20-1 and TRBJ2-5; D is ambiguous. Trimming removed 3 bases at V and 4 bases at J, with 18 bases between. The CDR3 runs to 15 residues. Germline loops: CDR1 DFQATT, CDR2 SNEGSKA (reference sequence). This CDR3 reads CSASPLVDTPETQYF. In nucleotides, the CDR3 is TGCAGTGCTAGTCCCTTAGTCGACACCCCAGAGACCCAGTACTTC.

There are a few counts of this clonotype. J is TRBJ1-1 and V is TRBV6-5, with 7 nucleotides matching TRBD1. The CDR3 runs to 14 residues. With V trimmed by 4 bases and J by 6 bases, 8 bases remained unmatched. Germline V gene lookup returns CDR1 MNHEY and CDR2 SVGAGI. CDR3: CASSSSTGRSEAFF. The CDR3 DNA is TGTGCCAGCAGTTCATCGACAGGGAGGTCTGAAGCTTTCTTT.

The rearrangement links TRBV27 to TRBJ1-1, with D tentatively TRBD1 (6 bases). Trimming pared 2 bases from V and 6 bases from J, leaving 19 bases between. Germline lookup yields CDR1 MNHEY and CDR2 SMNVEV (reference sequence). The CDR3 loop spans 16 amino acids. CDR3: CASSLHWTAGTPEAFF. The CDR3 coding sequence is TGTGCCAGCAGTTTACATTGGACAGCGGGGACCCCTGAAGCTTTCTTT.

The chain's CDR3 is CASSGRGLNTGELFF. The DNA of the CDR3 is TGTGCCAGCAGTGGCAGGGGGCTGAACACCGGGGAGCTGTTTTTT. The V call is TRBV25-1, the J call TRBJ2-2, with TRBD1 identical over 8 bases. CDR1 is MGHDK, CDR2 SYGVNS, per germline. The J segment lost 1 base and the V segment lost 4 bases, leaving 2 bases of the junction unmatched. The CDR3 consists of 15 residues.

The chain employs TRBV5-1 and TRBJ1-2; D unresolved. The CDR3 is made up of 17 amino acids. V shed 1 base and J shed 8 bases, with 24 bases lying between them. Germline CDR1 and CDR2: SGHRS and YFSETQ. CDR3 sequence (DNA): TGCGCCAGCAGCTTGAAGGTTCCGGGAACGGATCCTCGAGGCTACACCTTC. Protein product: CASSLKVPGTDPRGYTF.

The V gene is TRBV9, the J gene TRBJ1-3; D uncertain. Germline V gene lookup returns CDR1 SGDLS and CDR2 YYNGEE. CDR3 length: 15 amino acids. V lost 2 bases and J lost 0, with 9 bases in between. CDR3 sequence reads: CASSVFDSSGNTIYF. DNA of the CDR3: TGTGCCAGCAGCGTTTTTGACTCCTCTGGAAACACCATATATTTT.

The chain has TRBV29-1 and TRBJ2-3, with D tentatively TRBD2 (6 bases). Trimming shortened V by 7 bases and J by 0 bases, and 14 bases separated the two germline ends. The CDR3 contains 14 residues. CDR1 and CDR2 from the germline V gene are SQVTM and ANQGSEA. CDR3 region: CSAGGGASTDTQYF. CDR3 DNA: TGCAGCGCCGGAGGAGGGGCGAGCACAGATACGCAGTATTTT.

This clonotype is a singleton in its sample. The chain recombines TRBV20-1 with TRBJ2-1, with D perhaps matching TRBD2 (6 bases). Trimming took off 4 bases at V and 8 bases at J, with 18 bases between the two ends. Per germline, CDR1 DFQATT and CDR2 SNEGSKA (reference sequence). The CDR3 sequence is 14 residues long. The CDR3 DNA reads as TGCAGTGCTAAACCACGGTGGGGGGAGTATGAGCAGTTCTTC. Protein: CSAKPRWGEYEQFF.

V usage is TRBV7-6 and J usage is TRBJ1-5, with a weak D call TRBD1 (5 bases). CDR3 length: 14 amino acids. Trimming removed 5 bases from V and 7 bases from J, with 15 bases in between. Germline V CDR1 and CDR2: SGHVS, FNYEAQ. CDR3 nucleotides: TGTGCCAGCAGCCCCCTCTGGGGGGTGCAGCCCCAGCATTTT. This gives the protein CASSPLWGVQPQHF.

The chain is built from TRBV28 and TRBJ2-7, with 10 bases identical to TRBD2. The CDR3 consists of 14 residues. Germline-derived CDR1 and CDR2 are MDHEN and SYDVKM. With V trimmed by 3 bases and J by 6 bases, 5 bases remained unmatched. For the CDR3, the DNA is TGTGCCAGCAGTTTGGGACTAGCGATGAGCGAGCAGTACTTC. Its translation is CASSLGLAMSEQYF.

A few counts support this clonotype. This chain uses TRBV3-1 with TRBJ2-1; D is unresolved. Germline-derived CDR1 and CDR2 are LGHDT and YNNKEL (reference sequence). Trimming pared 1 base from V and 6 bases from J, leaving 13 bases between. This CDR3 spans 15 amino acids. The CDR3 loop is CASSQGTAVGNEQFF. As DNA, the CDR3 is TGTGCCAGCAGCCAAGGAACGGCGGTCGGCAATGAGCAGTTCTTC.

The J gene is TRBJ2-1, the V gene TRBV4-2; TRBD2 agrees at 11 bases. J was trimmed by 6 bases and V by 0 bases; bases with no gene match: 13. Germline CDR1 LGHNA, CDR2 YNFKEQ. The CDR3 covers 19 residues. The CDR3 is CASSQELAGVILGANEQFF. In DNA form, the CDR3 reads TGTGCCAGCAGCCAAGAACTAGCGGGGGTGATTCTTGGGGCCAATGAGCAGTTCTTC.

The chain employs TRBV7-2 and TRBJ2-3; the match to TRBD2 covers 9 bases. The CDR3 loop spans 18 amino acids. Unmatched junction bases numbered 16, after V lost 7 bases and J lost 2 bases. CDR1 and CDR2 (germline): SGHTA, FQGNSA. The chain's CDR3 is CASKLLPILAGFTDTQYF. CDR3 bases: TGTGCCAGCAAACTTTTGCCCATCCTAGCGGGGTTCACAGATACGCAGTATTTT.